This TCR beta chain was documented in a study of T cells in narcolepsy. A word on this clone: Its antigen is not identified.

General study points: No autoreactive T cell clone sequences appeared in some memory CD4+ repertoires. Autoreactive clonotypes reportedly recurred in blood of same and different patients, not controls. HCRT-specific and TRIB2-specific autoreactive clonotypes appeared among same-patient CSF and blood CD4+ clonotypes.

The CDR3 consists of 14 residues. Germline V CDR1 and CDR2: MNHEY, SMNVEV (reference sequence). The assay was immunoSEQ multiplex PCR, and TCRdb's table has in-frame clones only and misses some. The table lists roughly 38,000 clones, 70% to 85% of them singletons, with roughly 1.6% in the top ten. The chain employs TRBV27 and TRBJ2-5, with D possibly TRBD2 on 5 matching bases. The DNA end is a closer match to TRBJ2-7, so the J assignment may be wrong. This clonotype was obtained from a human donor with narcolepsy. Sequencing input: CD45RA- memory CD4+ T cells from PBMCs. CDR3 sequence (DNA): TGTGCCAGCAGTTTAGGGTATCACGGGGACGAGCAGTACTTC. Its translation is CASSLGYHGDEQYF.